What follows are 14 T cell receptor beta chains derived from one specimen sequenced in a study of T cell responses to AZD1222 COVID-19 vaccine. Repertoires were generated with immunoSEQ multiplex PCR, while TCRdb's copy carries only in-frame clones and drops some. Of around 99,000 clones listed, roughly 87% are singletons. The sequenced sample was peripheral blood, obtained on day 0 of MenACWY control vaccination. These receptors were taken from an adult in good health.

A few counts support this clone. This sequence joins TRBV4-2 and TRBJ1-6; D not resolved. The germline gives CDR1 LGHNA, CDR2 YNFKEQ. V lost 4 bases, J lost 7 bases, and 20 bases lay in between. CDR3 length: 17 residues. The CDR3 here is CASSPEPTATSNSPLHF. The CDR3 nucleotides are TGTGCCAGCAGCCCGGAACCTACGGCCACGAGCAATTCACCCCTCCACTTT.

The chain carries TRBV7-2 and TRBJ1-1; TRBD1 agrees at 7 bases. CDR3 length equals 15 residues. Germline CDR1 is SGHTA and CDR2 is FQGNSA. Trimming at V came to 5 bases and at J to 3 bases, leaving 9 bases not matched to a gene. CDR3 region: CASSHRQGGDTEAFF. The CDR3 nucleotides read TGTGCCAGCAGCCACAGACAGGGAGGGGACACTGAAGCTTTCTTT.

The table lists this clone with many counts. The J gene is TRBJ2-6, the V gene TRBV6-4, with D possibly being TRBD2 (6 bases). In germline, CDR1 is MRHNA, CDR2 SNTAGT. V gave up 4 bases and J gave up 4 bases, with 11 bases separating them. The CDR3 consists of 15 residues. The CDR3 loop is CASSGGAEGANVLTF. CDR3 bases: TGTGCCAGCAGTGGCGGGGCGGAGGGGGCCAACGTCCTGACTTTC.

The V gene is TRBV6-1, the J gene TRBJ2-3, with TRBD2 matching 11 bases. Germline CDR1 MNHNS, CDR2 SASEGT. The CDR3 has 16 residues. After removal of 4 bases from V and 2 bases from J, the junction contained 5 bases not matched to a gene. CDR3: CASSARTSGSTDTQYF. CDR3 nucleotides: TGTGCCAGCAGTGCCCGGACTAGCGGGTCCACAGATACGCAGTATTTT.

The V gene is TRBV5-4, the J gene TRBJ1-1; D not certain. The CDR3 runs to 13 residues. V lost 4 bases and J lost 4, with 11 bases in between. Germline CDR1 is SGHNT and CDR2 is YYREEE (reference sequence). CDR3 nucleotide sequence: TGTGCCAGCAGCGCTCGCCCGTTCACTGAAGCTTTCTTT. This gives the protein CASSARPFTEAFF. Looking up the rest from reference TRBV5-4 and TRBJ1-1 gives the full variable domain: ETGVTQSPTHLIKTRGQQVTLRCSSQSGHNTVSWYQQALGQGPQFIFQYYREEENGRGNFPPRFSGLQFPNYSSELNVNALELDDSALYLCASSARPFTEAFFGQGTRLTVV.

The V gene is TRBV19, the J gene TRBJ2-1; D uncertain. Germline assignment: CDR1 LNHDA and CDR2 SQIVND (reference sequence). V was cut by 3 bases and J by 4 bases, with 13 bases left in between. This CDR3 has 15 amino acids. The CDR3 sequence: CASSMAQAPYNEQFF. The CDR3 nucleotides are TGTGCCAGTAGTATGGCCCAGGCCCCGTACAATGAGCAGTTCTTC.

The chain joins TRBV6-2 or TRBV6-3 to TRBJ1-6, with a possible D match to TRBD1 (6 bases). Trimming took off 3 bases at V and 0 bases at J, with 21 bases between the two ends. Per the germline V gene, CDR1 is MNHEY and CDR2 is SVGEGT. The CDR3 is 20 amino acids. CDR3 DNA sequence: TGTGCCAGCAGTTATCCGGGAGGGGGGCTATACAGCTCCTATAATTCACCCCTCCACTTT. Encoded protein: CASSYPGGGLYSSYNSPLHF.

This chain joins TRBV27 and TRBJ1-6; D remains ambiguous. The CDR3 runs to 13 residues. V was clipped by 8 bases and J by 9 bases, with 14 bases between them. Germline V CDR1 and CDR2: MNHEY, SMNVEV (reference sequence). This CDR3 reads CASAQAEGSPLHF. For the CDR3, the DNA is TGTGCCAGCGCACAAGCAGAAGGTTCACCCCTCCACTTT.

V and J are TRBV7-3 and TRBJ1-6; 7 bases line up with TRBD1. The V segment lost 5 bases and the J segment 6 bases; nucleotides outside the gene matches: 1. This CDR3 spans 13 amino acids. Germline V gives CDR1 SGHTA, CDR2 FQGTGA. CDR3 in DNA: TGTGCCAGCAGCCCAGGGGGTAATTCACCCCTCCACTTT. It specifies CASSPGGNSPLHF.

This clone appeared a single time. The rearrangement joins TRBV19 to TRBJ1-5, with D unclear. Between the trimmed V and J ends, which lost 2 bases and 5 bases, there was a span of 16 bases. The germline gives CDR1 LNHDA, CDR2 SQIVND (reference sequence). The CDR3 is made up of 16 amino acids. The DNA for the CDR3 is TGTGCCAGTAGTATAAGGGTACGGTCTTACCATCAGCCCCAGCATTTT. It codes for CASSIRVRSYHQPQHF.

The chain links TRBV6-5 to TRBJ2-2; D is perhaps TRBD1 (5 bases). CDR3 length: 14 residues. Germline V lookup: CDR1 MNHEY, CDR2 SVGAGI. Trimming stripped 6 bases from V and 0 bases from J, with 8 bases between. CDR3 nucleotide sequence: TGTGCCAGCAGGAGACAGCCGAACACCGGGGAGCTGTTTTTT. This translates into CASRRQPNTGELFF.

J is TRBJ1-1 and V is TRBV6-5, with D uncertain. V was trimmed by 6 bases and J by 1 base, leaving 9 bases between them. The CDR3 has 13 amino acids. Germline V CDR1 and CDR2: MNHEY, SVGAGI. The CDR3 here is CASSFDGNTEAFF. The CDR3 bases are TGTGCCAGCAGCTTCGACGGGAACACTGAAGCTTTCTTT.

This rearrangement joins TRBV7-9 to TRBJ2-3; TRBD2 aligns across 10 bases. The V gene's germline CDR1 is SEHNR and CDR2 FQNEAQ (reference sequence). J lost 0 bases, V lost 4 bases, and 4 bases had no gene match. This CDR3 is 16 amino acids long. DNA of the CDR3: TGTGCCAGCAGCTCCATAGCGGGGGGCAGCACAGATACGCAGTATTTT. Encoded protein: CASSSIAGGSTDTQYF. The full variable domain, with the rest looked up from reference TRBV7-9 and TRBJ2-3, is DTGVSQNPRHKITKRGQNVTFRCDPISEHNRLYWYRQTLGQGPEFLTYFQNEAQLEKSRLLSDRFSAERPKGSFSTLEIQRTEQGDSAMYLCASSSIAGGSTDTQYFGPGTRLTVL.

The V gene is TRBV27, the J gene TRBJ2-2; D may be TRBD2 (5 bases). CDR1 is MNHEY, CDR2 SMNVEV, per germline (reference sequence). This CDR3 region has 14 residues. V lost 5 bases to trimming and J lost 6 bases, with 13 bases between them. The CDR3 protein is CASSLSGAAGELFF. The CDR3 DNA is TGTGCCAGCAGTCTGTCTGGAGCGGCCGGGGAGCTGTTTTTT.